This T cell receptor (beta chain) was captured in a study of blood T cell repertoires in COVID-19. Study details: Acute-phase and convalescent COVID-19 samples originated in the United States, Italy and Spain.

The CDR3 covers 16 residues. Losses at the gene ends were 0 bases for V and 2 bases for J; bases not matched to a gene: 4. Per germline, CDR1 LGHDT and CDR2 YNNKEL (reference sequence). In the study's own analysis: It was from reference gene primer amplification that nucleated cell counts were estimated. TCRdb keeps only in-frame clones here, not all; method: immunoSEQ multiplex PCR. For V, J and clone size, that table is used; D and trimming come from the DNA. The data hold some 240,000 clones, with around 83% observed a single time. The sequenced sample consisted of peripheral blood. The chain combines TRBV3-1 (or the pseudogene TRBV3-2) with TRBJ1-5; TRBD1 aligns across 7 bases. This receptor was obtained from a woman aged 35 to 49 who had recovered from COVID-19. The CDR3 bases are TGTGCCAGCAGCCAAGATACTACAGGGGGCAATCAGCCCCAGCATTTT. Its translation is CASSQDTTGGNQPQHF.